This TCR beta chain was observed in a study of T cells after somatic rescue of genetic block. The CDR3 is 13 amino acids. V lost 5 bases and J 5 bases, leaving 10 bases between the germline ends. The germline V gene encodes CDR1 SGHTA and CDR2 FQGNSA. Assay used: immunoSEQ multiplex PCR; TCRdb lists only in-frame clones, some missing. The sample includes approximately 88,000 clones, 75% to 90% of them seen just once. The chain recombines TRBV7-2 with TRBJ1-5, with D uncertain. The sequence came from a woman aged 18-35 years. The sequenced sample consisted of peripheral blood mononuclear cells (PBMCs). The CDR3 is CASSPRMDQPQHF. For the CDR3, the DNA is TGTGCCAGCAGCCCTCGGATGGATCAGCCCCAGCATTTT.